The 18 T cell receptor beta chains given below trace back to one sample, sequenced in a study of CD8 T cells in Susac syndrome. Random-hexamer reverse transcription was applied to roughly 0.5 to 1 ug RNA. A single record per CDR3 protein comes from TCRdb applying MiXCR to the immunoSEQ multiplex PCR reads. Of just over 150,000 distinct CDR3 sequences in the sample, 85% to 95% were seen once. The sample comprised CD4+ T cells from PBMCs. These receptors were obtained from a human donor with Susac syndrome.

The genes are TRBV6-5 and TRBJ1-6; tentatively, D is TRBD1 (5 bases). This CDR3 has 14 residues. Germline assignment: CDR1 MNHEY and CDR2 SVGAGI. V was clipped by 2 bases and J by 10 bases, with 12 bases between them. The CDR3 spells CASSYGAIGSPLHF. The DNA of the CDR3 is TGTGCCAGCAGTTACGGGGCAATTGGGTCACCCCTCCACTTT.

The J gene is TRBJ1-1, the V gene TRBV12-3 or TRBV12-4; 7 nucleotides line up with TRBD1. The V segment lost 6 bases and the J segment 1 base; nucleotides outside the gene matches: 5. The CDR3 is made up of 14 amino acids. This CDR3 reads CASRLGQPNTEAFF. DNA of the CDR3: TGTGCCAGCAGACTGGGACAGCCGAACACTGAAGCTTTCTTT.

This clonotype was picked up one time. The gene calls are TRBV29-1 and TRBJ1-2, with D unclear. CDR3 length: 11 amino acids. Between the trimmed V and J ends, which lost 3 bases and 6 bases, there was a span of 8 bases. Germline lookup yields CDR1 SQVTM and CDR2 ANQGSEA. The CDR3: CSVEDADGYTF. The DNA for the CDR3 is TGCAGCGTTGAGGATGCGGATGGCTACACCTTC.

In nucleotides, the CDR3 is TGTGCCAGTAGTACGTTGAGACATGTGAACACTGAAGCTTTCTTT. Translating gives CASSTLRHVNTEAFF. The chain carries TRBV19 and TRBJ1-1; D unclear. Trimming took off 4 bases at V and 0 bases at J, with 12 bases between the two ends. CDR3 length: 15 residues. The V gene's germline CDR1 is LNHDA and CDR2 SQIVND (reference sequence).

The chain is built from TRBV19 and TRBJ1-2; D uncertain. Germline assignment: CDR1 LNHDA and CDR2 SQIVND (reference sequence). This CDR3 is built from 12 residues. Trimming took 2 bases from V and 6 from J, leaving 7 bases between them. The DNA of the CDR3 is TGTGCCAGTAGTATAAGCTTAAATGGCTACACCTTC. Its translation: CASSISLNGYTF.

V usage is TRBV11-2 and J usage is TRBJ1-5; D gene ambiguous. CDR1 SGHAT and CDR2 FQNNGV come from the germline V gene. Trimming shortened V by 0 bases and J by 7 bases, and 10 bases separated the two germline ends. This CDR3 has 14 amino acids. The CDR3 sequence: CASSLDRWGQPQHF. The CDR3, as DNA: TGTGCCAGCAGCTTAGATCGATGGGGACAGCCCCAGCATTTT.

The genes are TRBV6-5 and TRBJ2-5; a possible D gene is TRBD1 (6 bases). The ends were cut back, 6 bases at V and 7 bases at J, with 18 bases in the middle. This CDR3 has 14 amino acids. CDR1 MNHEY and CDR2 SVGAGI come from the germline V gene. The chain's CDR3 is CASSSGTKGGTQYF. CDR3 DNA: TGTGCCAGCAGCTCCGGGACAAAGGGCGGGACCCAGTACTTC.

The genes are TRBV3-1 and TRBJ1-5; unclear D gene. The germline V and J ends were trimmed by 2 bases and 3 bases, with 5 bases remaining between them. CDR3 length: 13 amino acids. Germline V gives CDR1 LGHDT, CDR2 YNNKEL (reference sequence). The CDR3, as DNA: TGTGCCAGCAGCCAATATTACAATCAGCCCCAGCATTTT. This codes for CASSQYYNQPQHF.

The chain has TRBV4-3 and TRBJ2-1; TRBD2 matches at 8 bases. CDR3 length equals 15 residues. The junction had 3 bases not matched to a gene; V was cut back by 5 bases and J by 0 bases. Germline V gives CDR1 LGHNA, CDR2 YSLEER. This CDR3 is CASSMAGGSYNEQFF. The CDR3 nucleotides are TGCGCCAGCAGCATGGCGGGGGGCTCCTACAATGAGCAGTTCTTC.

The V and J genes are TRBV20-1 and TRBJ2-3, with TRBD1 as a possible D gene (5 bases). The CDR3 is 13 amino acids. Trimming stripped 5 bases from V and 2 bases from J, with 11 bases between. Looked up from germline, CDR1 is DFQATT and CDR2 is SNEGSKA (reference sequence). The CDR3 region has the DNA TGCAGTGCTTACAGGATTGACACAGATACGCAGTATTTT. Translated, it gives CSAYRIDTDTQYF.

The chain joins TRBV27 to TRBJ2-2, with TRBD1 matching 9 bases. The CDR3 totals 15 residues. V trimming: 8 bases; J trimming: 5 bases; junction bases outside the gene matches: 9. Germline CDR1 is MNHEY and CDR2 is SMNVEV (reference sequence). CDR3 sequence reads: CASRPAGTGTGELFF. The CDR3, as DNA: TGTGCCAGCCGACCCGCCGGGACAGGGACCGGGGAGCTGTTTTTT.

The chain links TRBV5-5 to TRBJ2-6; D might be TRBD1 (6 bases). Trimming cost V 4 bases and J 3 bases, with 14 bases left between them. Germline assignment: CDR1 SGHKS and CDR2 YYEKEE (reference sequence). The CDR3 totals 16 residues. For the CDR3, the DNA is TGTGCCAGCAGCCAGGAACAGGGATTTGGGGCCAACGTCCTGACTTTC. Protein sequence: CASSQEQGFGANVLTF. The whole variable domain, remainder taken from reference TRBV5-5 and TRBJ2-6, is DAGVTQSPTHLIKTRGQQVTLRCSPISGHKSVSWYQQVLGQGPQFIFQYYEKEERGRGNFPDRFSARQFPNYSSELNVNALLLGDSALYLCASSQEQGFGANVLTFGAGSRLTVL.

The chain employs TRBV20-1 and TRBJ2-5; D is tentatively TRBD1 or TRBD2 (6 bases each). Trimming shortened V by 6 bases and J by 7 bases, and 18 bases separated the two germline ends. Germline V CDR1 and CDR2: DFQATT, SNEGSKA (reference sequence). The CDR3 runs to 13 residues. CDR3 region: CSAPTRGLGTQYF. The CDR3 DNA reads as TGCAGTGCCCCCACACGGGGGCTCGGGACCCAGTACTTC.

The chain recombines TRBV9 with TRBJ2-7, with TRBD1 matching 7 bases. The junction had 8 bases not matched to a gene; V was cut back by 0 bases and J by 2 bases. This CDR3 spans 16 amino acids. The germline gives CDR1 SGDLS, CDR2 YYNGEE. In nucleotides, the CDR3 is TGTGCCAGCAGCGTAGGTGAGGACAGGATTACCTACGAGCAGTACTTC. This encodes CASSVGEDRITYEQYF. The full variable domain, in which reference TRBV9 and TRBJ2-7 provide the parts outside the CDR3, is DSGVTQTPKHLITATGQRVTLRCSPRSGDLSVYWYQQSLDQGLQFLIQYYNGEERAKGNILERFSAQQFPDLHSELNLSSLELGDSALYFCASSVGEDRITYEQYFGPGTRLTVT.

This CDR3 is CASGRSGVETQYF. DNA for the CDR3: TGTGCTAGTGGACGATCCGGGGTGGAGACCCAGTACTTC. The genes are TRBV12-5 and TRBJ2-5; possible D gene TRBD2, 5 bases. Per germline, CDR1 LGHNT and CDR2 FRNRAP. V lost 6 bases and J 5 bases, leaving 13 bases between the germline ends. CDR3 length: 13 amino acids. The full variable domain, in which reference TRBV12-5 and TRBJ2-5 provide the parts outside the CDR3, is DARVTQTPRHKVTEMGQEVTMRCQPILGHNTVFWYRQTMMQGLELLAYFRNRAPLDDSGMPKDRFSAEMPDATLATLKIQPSEPRDSAVYFCASGRSGVETQYFGPGTRLLVL.

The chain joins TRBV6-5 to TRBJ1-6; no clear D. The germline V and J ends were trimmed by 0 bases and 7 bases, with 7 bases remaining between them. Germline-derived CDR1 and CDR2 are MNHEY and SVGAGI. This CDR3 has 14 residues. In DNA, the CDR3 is TGTGCCAGCAGTTACTCGACATCGAATTCACCCCTCCACTTT. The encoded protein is CASSYSTSNSPLHF.

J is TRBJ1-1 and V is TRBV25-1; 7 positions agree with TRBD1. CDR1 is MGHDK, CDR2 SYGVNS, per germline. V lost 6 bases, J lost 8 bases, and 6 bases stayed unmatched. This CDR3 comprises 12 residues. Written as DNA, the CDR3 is TGTGCCAGCAGAGGACAGGTTGGCGAAGCTTTCTTT. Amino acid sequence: CASRGQVGEAFF.

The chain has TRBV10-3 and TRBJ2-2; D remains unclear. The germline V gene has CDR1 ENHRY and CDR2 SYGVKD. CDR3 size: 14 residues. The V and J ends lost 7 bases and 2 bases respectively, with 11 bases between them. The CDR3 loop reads CAITKEINTGELFF. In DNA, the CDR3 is TGTGCCATCACTAAGGAGATTAACACCGGGGAGCTGTTTTTT.